The 4 T cell receptor beta chains in this list originate from one sample, sequenced in a study of PD-1 and CTLA-4 blockade in melanoma. This table comes from immunoSEQ multiplex PCR, and its TCRdb copy is limited to in-frame clones, with some not included. The data hold 30,000 to 35,000 clones, with around 93% observed a single time. This specimen was CD8+ T cells from peripheral blood, taken from a patient given anti-PD-1 treatment. These receptors all come from a human donor with melanoma.

The chain couples TRBV4-1 to TRBJ2-1; 9 positions match TRBD2. The CDR3 runs to 15 residues. V shed 1 base, J shed 8 bases, and the junction held 6 bases outside the gene matches. Germline lookup yields CDR1 MGHRA and CDR2 YSYEKL. The CDR3 protein is CASSQGGSGRDEQFF. CDR3 DNA: TGCGCCAGCAGCCAAGGAGGTAGCGGGAGAGATGAGCAGTTCTTC.

The chain recombines TRBV7-9 with TRBJ1-2, with 8 bases identical to TRBD1. CDR1 is SEHNR and CDR2 is FQNEAQ in the germline V gene (reference sequence). The CDR3 contains 17 residues. With 2 bases clipped from V and 3 bases from J, the junction kept 11 bases outside the gene matches. CDR3 sequence reads: CASSLKARDRTHYGYTF. The CDR3 region has the DNA TGTGCCAGCAGCTTAAAAGCCAGGGACAGGACCCACTATGGCTACACCTTC.

This chain joins TRBV6-5 and TRBJ2-2; possible D gene TRBD1, 5 bases. V lost 5 bases and J lost 6, with 13 bases in between. The CDR3 covers 14 residues. Germline lookup yields CDR1 MNHEY and CDR2 SVGAGI. The CDR3 protein is CASSTGFWAGELFF. In nucleotides, the CDR3 is TGTGCCAGCAGTACAGGTTTTTGGGCCGGGGAGCTGTTTTTT.

V is TRBV28 and J is TRBJ2-7; 7 bases agree with TRBD2. The CDR3 contains 16 residues. Germline values: CDR1 MDHEN, CDR2 SYDVKM. The junction had 14 bases not matched to a gene; V was cut back by 8 bases and J by 1 base. The DNA for the CDR3 is TGTGCCAGCCTTGGAATGGTAGCGGGTCTATCCTACGAGCAGTACTTC. This codes for CASLGMVAGLSYEQYF.